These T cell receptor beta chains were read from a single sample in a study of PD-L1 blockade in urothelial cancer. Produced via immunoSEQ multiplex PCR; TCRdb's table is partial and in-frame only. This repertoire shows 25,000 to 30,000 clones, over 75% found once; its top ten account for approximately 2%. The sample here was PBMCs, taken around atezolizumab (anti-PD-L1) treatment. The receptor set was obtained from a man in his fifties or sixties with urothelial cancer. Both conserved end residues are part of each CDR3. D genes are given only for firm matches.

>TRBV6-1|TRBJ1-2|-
CASSKLQGTDGYTF
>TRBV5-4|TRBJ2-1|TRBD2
CASSPVASGGLGEQFF
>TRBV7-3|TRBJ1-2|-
CASSLNRANYGYTF
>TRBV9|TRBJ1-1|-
CASSVASLGNTEAFF
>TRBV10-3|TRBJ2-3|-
CAIKGSGGADTQYF
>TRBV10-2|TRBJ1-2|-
CASRDQGWDSYTF
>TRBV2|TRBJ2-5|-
CASSAPSGAYGQYF
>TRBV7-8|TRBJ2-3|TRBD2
CASSLEMAGGPTDTQYF
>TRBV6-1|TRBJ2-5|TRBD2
CASSGGRAEETQYF
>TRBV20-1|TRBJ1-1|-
CSARDGFEAFF
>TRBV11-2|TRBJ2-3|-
CASSTQIRPTETDTQYF
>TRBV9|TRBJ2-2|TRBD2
CASSSGSSPGELFF
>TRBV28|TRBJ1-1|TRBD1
CAIKRSRQGRGGNTEAFF
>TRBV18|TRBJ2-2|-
CASSPPPTSTGELFF
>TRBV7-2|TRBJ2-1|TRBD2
CASSSSPGLGGEQFF
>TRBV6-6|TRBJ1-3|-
CASSHQGVSGNTIYF
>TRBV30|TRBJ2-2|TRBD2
CASPRTSGGGELFF
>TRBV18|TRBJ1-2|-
CASSPGQPLYTF
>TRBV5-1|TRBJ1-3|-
CASSSDGFEGNTIYF
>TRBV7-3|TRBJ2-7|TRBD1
CASSLGTGLEQYF
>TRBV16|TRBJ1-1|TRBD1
CASSPLDREDTEAFF
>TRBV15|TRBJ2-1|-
CATSRETGSYNEQFF
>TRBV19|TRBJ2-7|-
CASSMSLATTYEQYF
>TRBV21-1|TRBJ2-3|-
CASSTLAGGYTDTQYF
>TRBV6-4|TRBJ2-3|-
CASSAYGGGADTQYF
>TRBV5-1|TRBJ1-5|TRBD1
CASSPDRGSNQPQHF
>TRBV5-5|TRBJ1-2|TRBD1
CASRRDSGGNYGYTF
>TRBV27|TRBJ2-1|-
CASCLSGTYNEQFF
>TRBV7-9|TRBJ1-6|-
CASSLAGGGTYNSPLHF
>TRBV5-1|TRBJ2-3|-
CASSPDSYTQYF
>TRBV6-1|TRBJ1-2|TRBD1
CASSWTGTGGNGYTF
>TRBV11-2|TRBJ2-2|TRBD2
CASSGYPGLAGYTGELFF
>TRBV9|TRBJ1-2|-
CASSVERAAYGYTF
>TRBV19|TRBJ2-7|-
CASSIDLRGGYEQYF
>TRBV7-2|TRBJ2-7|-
CASSLNSAGPSYEQYF
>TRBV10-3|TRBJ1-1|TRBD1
CAISGTGGDTEAFF
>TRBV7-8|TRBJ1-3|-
CASGLAGFGNTIYF
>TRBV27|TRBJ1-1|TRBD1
CASSPTGSEAFF
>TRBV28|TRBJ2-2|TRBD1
CASRTGQLTNTGELFF
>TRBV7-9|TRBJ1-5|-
CASSLGGFNQPQHF
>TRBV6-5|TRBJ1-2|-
CASSYGQGPIYGYTF
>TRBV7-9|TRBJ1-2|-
CASSSPEGDGYTF
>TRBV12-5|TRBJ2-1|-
CASGLEDSEQFF
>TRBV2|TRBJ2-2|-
CASSEGYSGGELFF
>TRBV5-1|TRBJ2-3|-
CASSSGTLGTDTQYF
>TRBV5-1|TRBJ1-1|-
CASSFQGSDTEAFF